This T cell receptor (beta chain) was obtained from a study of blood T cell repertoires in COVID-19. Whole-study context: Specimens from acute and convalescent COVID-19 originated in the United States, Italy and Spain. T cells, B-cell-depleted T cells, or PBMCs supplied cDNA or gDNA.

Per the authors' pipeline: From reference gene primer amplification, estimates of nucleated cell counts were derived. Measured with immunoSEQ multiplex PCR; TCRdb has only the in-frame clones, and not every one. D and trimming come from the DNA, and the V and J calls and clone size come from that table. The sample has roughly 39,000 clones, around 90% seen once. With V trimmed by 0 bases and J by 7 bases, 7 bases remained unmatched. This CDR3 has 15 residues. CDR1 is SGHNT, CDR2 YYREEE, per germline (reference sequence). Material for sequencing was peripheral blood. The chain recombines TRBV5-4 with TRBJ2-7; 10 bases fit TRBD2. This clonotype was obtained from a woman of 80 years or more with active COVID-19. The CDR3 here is CASSLELAGLGEQYF. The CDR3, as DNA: TGTGCCAGCAGCTTGGAACTAGCGGGACTCGGGGAGCAGTACTTC.